This T cell receptor (beta chain) was captured in a study of graft-versus-host responses after intestinal transplantation. Study in general: The whole recipient group had anti-thymocyte globulin induction followed by tacrolimus and steroids for roughly three years. General observations from the study: Analysis identified GvH clones in recipient marrow, with some appearing first in ileum or blood. Researchers found peak circulating GvH clone levels linked to early post-transplant HvG declines.

For this clone: The antigen is not known.

Here immunoSEQ multiplex PCR was the method, and the copy in TCRdb shows in-frame clones only, minus some. The data show approximately 33,000 clones, about 80% seen once. The sequencing used unstimulated CD8+ T cells sorted from spleen or lymph node cells, collected before intestinal transplant. The clonotype was recovered from a human donor who received an intestinal transplant.

The CDR3 DNA sequence: TGTGCCACCAGCAGAGATGGCAGGGGAAGTCGCACCGGGGAGCTGTTTTTT. As protein: CATSRDGRGSRTGELFF. This sequence joins TRBV15 and TRBJ2-2, with a tentative D call TRBD1 (6 bases). This CDR3 comprises 17 residues. The germline V and J ends were trimmed by 0 bases and 4 bases, with 15 bases remaining between them. The germline gives CDR1 LNHNV, CDR2 YYDKDF (reference sequence).